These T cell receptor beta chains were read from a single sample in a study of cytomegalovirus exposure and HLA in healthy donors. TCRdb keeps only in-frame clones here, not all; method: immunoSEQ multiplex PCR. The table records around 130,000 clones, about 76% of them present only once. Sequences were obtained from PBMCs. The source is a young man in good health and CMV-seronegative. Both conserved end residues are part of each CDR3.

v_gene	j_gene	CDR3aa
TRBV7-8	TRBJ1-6	CASSPGTSSYNSPLHF
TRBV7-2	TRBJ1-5	CASGRSGGNQPQHF
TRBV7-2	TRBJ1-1	CASIGQVNTEAFF
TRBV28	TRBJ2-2	CASSSAGNTGELFF
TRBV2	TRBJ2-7	CASSERGRDSSYEQYF
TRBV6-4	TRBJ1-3	CASTPLNSSGNTIYF
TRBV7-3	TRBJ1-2	CASSPQDTGGHGYTF
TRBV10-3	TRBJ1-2	CAISEARTGVGYTF
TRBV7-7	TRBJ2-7	CASSLGEGGPYEQYF
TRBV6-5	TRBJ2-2	CASKISPPSGELFF
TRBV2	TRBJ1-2	CASKPPGPNYGYTF
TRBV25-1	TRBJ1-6	CASSATENSPLHF
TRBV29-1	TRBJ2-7	CSVGVWGAEQYF
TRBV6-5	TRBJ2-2	CASRGGVSTGELFF
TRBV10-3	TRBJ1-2	CAISESMEGQISYTF
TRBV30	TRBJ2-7	CAWSVRQVYEQYF
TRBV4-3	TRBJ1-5	CASSQNFGPVDSSNQPQHF
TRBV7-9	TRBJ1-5	CASSLSGTLGSNQPQHF
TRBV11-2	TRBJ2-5	CASSLTAGGGETQYF
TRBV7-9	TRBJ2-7	CASSLNTGEQYF
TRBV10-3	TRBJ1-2	CAISAGQGEDYGYTF
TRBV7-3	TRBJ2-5	CASSSSGTSGGTQYF
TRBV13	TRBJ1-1	CASSLTGDLTEAFF
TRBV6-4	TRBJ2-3	CASSDFGQSDTQYF
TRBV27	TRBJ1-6	CASSFYNSSPLHF
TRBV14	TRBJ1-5	CASSQDRGTAQHF
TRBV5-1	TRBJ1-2	CASSFESRGRGHGYTF
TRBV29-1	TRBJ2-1	CSVEGGGSYNEQFF
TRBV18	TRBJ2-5	CASSPSGGFRETQYF
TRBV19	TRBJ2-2	CASSIAARGTGELFF
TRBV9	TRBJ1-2	CASSPRQAVYGYTF
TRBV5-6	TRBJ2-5	CASSWTGTQETQYF
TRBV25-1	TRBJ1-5	CASSGGGYNQPQHF
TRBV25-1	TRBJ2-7	CASSEYKRGSYEQYF
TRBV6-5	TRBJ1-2	CASSYSRDSYGYTF
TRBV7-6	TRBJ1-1	CASSSRQGSTEAFF
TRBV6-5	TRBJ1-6	CASSYSGREGSPLHF
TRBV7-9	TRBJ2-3	CASSRTSGITDTQYF
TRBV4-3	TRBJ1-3	CASSQDIVDSGNTIYF